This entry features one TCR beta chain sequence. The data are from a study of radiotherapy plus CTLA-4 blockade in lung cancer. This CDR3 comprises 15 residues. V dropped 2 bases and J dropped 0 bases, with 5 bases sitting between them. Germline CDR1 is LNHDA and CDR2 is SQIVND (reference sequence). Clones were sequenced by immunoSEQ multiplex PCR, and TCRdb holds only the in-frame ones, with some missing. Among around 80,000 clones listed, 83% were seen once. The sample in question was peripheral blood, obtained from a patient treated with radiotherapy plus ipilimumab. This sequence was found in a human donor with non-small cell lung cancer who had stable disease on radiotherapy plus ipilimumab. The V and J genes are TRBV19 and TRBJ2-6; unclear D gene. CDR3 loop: CASSISTSGANVLTF. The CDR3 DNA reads TGTGCCAGTAGTATAAGTACCTCTGGGGCCAACGTCCTGACTTTC.